The 20 T cell receptor beta chains below were found in one sample sequenced in a study of early T cells in non-severe SARS-CoV-2 infection. MiXCR, applied by TCRdb to the 5' RACE reads, yields one record per CDR3 protein. Here the sample spans tens of thousands of distinct CDR3 sequences, over 9.5% being singletons. Material: whole blood, obtained at baseline. Source of these receptors: an adult who was a healthcare worker with PCR-confirmed SARS-CoV-2 infection or an uninfected control (not recorded which).

This clonotype has a count of ten or more. The rearrangement joins TRBV5-4 to TRBJ2-2; D not certain. This CDR3 is 12 amino acids long. Germline CDR1 and CDR2: SGHNT and YYREEE (reference sequence). With 3 bases removed from V and 8 bases from J, the gap between germline ends came to 8 bases. The chain's CDR3 is CASSSPEGELFF. The CDR3 DNA reads as TGTGCCAGCAGCTCCCCGGAGGGGGAGCTGTTTTTT.

The rearrangement uses TRBV4-2 and TRBJ2-7; 10 bases are a match to TRBD2. The length of the CDR3 is 14 residues. The V gene's germline CDR1 is LGHNA and CDR2 YNFKEQ. Losses at the gene ends were 4 bases for V and 4 bases for J; bases not matched to a gene: 4. The CDR3 DNA reads TGTGCCAGCAGCCCTAGCGGGAGAACTTACGAGCAGTACTTC. It is translated as CASSPSGRTYEQYF.

V gene TRBV6-5 combines with J gene TRBJ2-4; D is possibly TRBD1 (6 bases). The CDR3 totals 16 residues. Germline CDR1 is MNHEY and CDR2 is SVGAGI. The ends were cut back, 5 bases at V and 1 base at J, with 15 bases in the middle. CDR3 in amino acids: CASSAPPTGAKNIQYF. CDR3 sequence (DNA): TGTGCCAGCAGTGCCCCCCCCACAGGGGCCAAAAACATTCAGTACTTC.

Of note for this clonotype: The junction differs from germline at one of its ends, possibly a read error. J is TRBJ2-1 and V is TRBV10-3; 8 bases align to TRBD2. Germline V gene data show CDR1 as ENHRY and CDR2 as SYGVKD. The CDR3 length is 13 residues. The CDR3 sequence: CAVSSGMDNEQFF. The CDR3 nucleotides are TGTGCCGTCAGTAGCGGGATGGACAATGAGCAGTTCTTC.

There are a few counts of this clonotype. The chain combines TRBV5-5 with TRBJ2-2, with a tentative D call TRBD1 (6 bases). This CDR3 has 17 residues. The germline gives CDR1 SGHKS, CDR2 YYEKEE (reference sequence). V was shortened by 2 bases and J by 5 bases, with 19 bases between the two germline ends. CDR3 sequence reads: CASSFLTGLTQTGELFF. CDR3 nucleotides: TGTGCCAGCAGCTTTTTAACAGGGTTAACCCAAACCGGGGAGCTGTTTTTT.

The CDR3 is CATSRDTGSSYEQYF. CDR3 DNA: TGTGCCACCAGCAGGGATACTGGGAGCTCCTACGAGCAGTACTTC. The genes are TRBV15 and TRBJ2-7; D perhaps matches TRBD2 (5 bases). Trimming removed 3 bases at V and 0 bases at J, with 12 bases between. Germline-derived CDR1 and CDR2 are LNHNV and YYDKDF (reference sequence). The CDR3 contains 15 residues.

This clonotype was detected many times. The chain has TRBV18 and TRBJ2-7; D may be TRBD1 (6 bases). The V end lost 0 bases, the J end lost 4 bases, and 16 bases lay between the germline ends. CDR3 size: 16 residues. Per the germline V gene, CDR1 is KGHSH and CDR2 is LQKENI. Here the CDR3 DNA reads TGTGCCAGCTCACCACCTATTGGGGGCCCGATGTACGAGCAGTACTTC. This encodes CASSPPIGGPMYEQYF.

This clonotype was observed a handful of times. The chain recombines TRBV7-9 with TRBJ2-7, with 7 bases identical to TRBD2. Per germline, CDR1 SEHNR and CDR2 FQNEAQ (reference sequence). The CDR3 has 16 residues. V was clipped by 2 bases and J by 4 bases; unmatched bases: 11. This CDR3 reads CASSLSGAHTHYEQYF. The DNA for the CDR3 is TGTGCCAGCAGCTTAAGCGGGGCACACACTCATTACGAGCAGTACTTC.

The rearrangement joins TRBV18 to TRBJ2-2, with D uncertain. Trimming pared 0 bases from V and 3 bases from J, leaving 11 bases between. The CDR3 is made up of 16 amino acids. Germline V gene sequence: CDR1 KGHSH, CDR2 LQKENI. CDR3 sequence reads: CASSPPSVADTGELFF. Written as DNA, the CDR3 is TGTGCCAGCTCACCACCGTCAGTCGCGGACACCGGGGAGCTGTTTTTT.

This clonotype was found many times. The CDR3 DNA reads as TGTGCCAGCAGAAGTACAGGGGCCAGGACACCCCTCCACTTT. This gives the protein CASRSTGARTPLHF. The V and J genes are TRBV11-2 and TRBJ1-6; TRBD1 matches at 7 bases. CDR1 is SGHAT and CDR2 is FQNNGV in the germline V gene. The CDR3 covers 14 residues. V trimming: 6 bases; J trimming: 11 bases; junction bases outside the gene matches: 10.

This clonotype was seen more than once but under ten times. V and J are TRBV9 and TRBJ2-7, with a possible D match to TRBD2 (5 bases). This CDR3 spans 14 amino acids. Per germline, CDR1 SGDLS and CDR2 YYNGEE. V dropped 4 bases and J dropped 2 bases, with 13 bases sitting between them. CDR3 nucleotide sequence: TGTGCCAGCAGCCCCCAACACGGGGCCTACGAGCAGTACTTC. Its translation: CASSPQHGAYEQYF.

The chain combines TRBV29-1 with TRBJ2-1, with no clear D. The CDR3 sequence is 11 residues long. Germline V gene sequence: CDR1 SQVTM, CDR2 ANQGSEA. V was shortened by 5 bases and J by 6 bases, with 8 bases between the two germline ends. The CDR3 loop is CSVHQGNEQFF. The CDR3 DNA is TGCAGCGTTCATCAAGGCAATGAGCAGTTCTTC.

This clonotype was picked up many times. CDR3 DNA: TGTGCCAGCAGCCCCCACTCTGGGGCCAACGTCCTGACTTTC. Its translation is CASSPHSGANVLTF. The J gene is TRBJ2-6, the V gene TRBV7-2; D is unclear. This CDR3 spans 14 amino acids. The germline V gene encodes CDR1 SGHTA and CDR2 FQGNSA. Trimming shortened V by 5 bases and J by 0 bases, and 5 bases separated the two germline ends.

This clonotype showed up just a few times. The chain joins TRBV29-1 to TRBJ1-2; D perhaps matches TRBD1 (5 bases). The germline V gene has CDR1 SQVTM and CDR2 ANQGSEA. Trimming removed 8 bases from V and 6 bases from J, with 19 bases in between. The CDR3 has 13 amino acids. CDR3 DNA: TGCAGCTACGCTGGGGCCCTAGGCCATGGCTACACCTTC. As protein: CSYAGALGHGYTF.

There are many counts of this clonotype. Written as DNA, the CDR3 is TGCGCCAGCAGCCAAGAGGGTCCTAGCGGGAGCTACGAGCAGTACTTC. Protein: CASSQEGPSGSYEQYF. V and J are TRBV4-1 and TRBJ2-7; 10 nucleotides match TRBD2. Germline V gives CDR1 MGHRA, CDR2 YSYEKL. The CDR3 covers 16 residues. Trimming cost V 0 bases and J 3 bases; bases outside gene matches: 5.

This clonotype was detected a few times. This sequence joins TRBV7-3 and TRBJ1-1; TRBD1 agrees at 8 bases. The CDR3 loop spans 13 amino acids. Losses at the gene ends were 2 bases for V and 11 bases for J; bases not matched to a gene: 7. Per the germline V gene, CDR1 is SGHTA and CDR2 is FQGTGA. CDR3 nucleotide sequence: TGTGCCAGCAGCTTACTAGGACAGGGATATGCTTTCTTT. Its protein is CASSLLGQGYAFF. Filled out from reference TRBV7-3 and TRBJ1-1, the complete variable domain reads GAGVSQTPSNKVTEKGKYVELRCDPISGHTALYWYRQSLGQGPEFLIYFQGTGAADDSGLPNDRFFAVRPEGSVSTLKIQRTERGDSAVYLCASSLLGQGYAFFGQGTRLTVV.

This chain uses TRBV9 with TRBJ2-1; D is unresolved. Germline V gives CDR1 SGDLS, CDR2 YYNGEE. This CDR3 is 15 amino acids long. Trimming removed 0 bases from V and 0 bases from J, with 7 bases in between. The CDR3 here is CASSVDTSSYNEQFF. The CDR3 DNA reads as TGTGCCAGCAGCGTAGACACCTCCTCCTACAATGAGCAGTTCTTC.

The chain carries TRBV6-6 and TRBJ2-3; the D gene is possibly TRBD2 (5 bases). Germline-derived CDR1 and CDR2 are MNHNY and SVGAGI (reference sequence). The V gene lost 2 bases and the J gene lost 6 bases, with 9 bases spanning the gap. The CDR3 consists of 13 residues. The CDR3: CASSYPSGDTQYF. DNA of the CDR3: TGTGCCAGCAGTTACCCTTCGGGGGATACGCAGTATTTT.

This clonotype was observed a few times. This chain uses TRBV4-2 with TRBJ2-5; D is uncertain. Germline loops: CDR1 LGHNA, CDR2 YNFKEQ. The V gene lost 0 bases and the J gene lost 4 bases, with 6 bases spanning the gap. The CDR3 covers 13 residues. The CDR3 region has the DNA TGTGCCAGCAGCCAAGATCCACGAGAGACCCAGTACTTC. Residues: CASSQDPRETQYF.

This clonotype has at least ten counts. The chain is built from TRBV5-6 and TRBJ1-1, with TRBD1 matching 7 bases. CDR3 size: 14 residues. V trimming: 8 bases; J trimming: 1 base; junction bases outside the gene matches: 8. Germline CDR1 is SGHDT and CDR2 is YYEEEE. The CDR3 region is CASNRQGRNTEAFF. CDR3 coding DNA: TGTGCCAGTAACCGACAGGGTCGGAACACTGAAGCTTTCTTT.